This TCR beta chain came from a study of T-cell reconstitution after alpha-beta-depleted transplantation in children. The length of the CDR3 is 13 residues. Between the trimmed V and J ends, which lost 0 bases and 8 bases, there was a span of 8 bases. CDR1 and CDR2 (germline): SGHVS, FNYEAQ. TCRbeta library preparation incorporated unique molecular identifiers. TCRdb passed the PCR reads through MiXCR, listing each CDR3 protein once. The sample shows about 150,000 distinct CDR3 sequences, 8% to 10% of them seen only once. Broader study findings: After transplant, at about two months, alpha-beta T cells were reportedly derived from several hundred expanded graft clones. At the one-year point after transplant, T-cell counts and TCRbeta diversity were found to come mostly from T cells that had been newly produced.

This clonotype was counted at least ten times. The antigen is unknown. The chain is built from TRBV7-6 and TRBJ2-1; D is unresolved. This clonotype was obtained from a female patient aged 2-15 years who had a stem cell transplant for congenital amegakaryocytic thrombocytopenia, so the T cells may come from the graft donor. The specimen was PBMCs, mostly from graft donor cells, collected 180 days after TCRalphabeta/CD19-depleted stem cell transplant. CDR3 in DNA: TGTGCCAGCAGCTTAGCGTTGAAGGATGAGCAGTTCTTC. As protein: CASSLALKDEQFF.